This T cell receptor beta chain emerged from a study of healthy donors' naive CD4 and CD8 T cells. Whole-study findings and limits: Reportedly, most V and J gene segments showed naive CD4+ versus CD8+ bias.

CDR1 and CDR2 (germline): MDHEN, SYDVKM. The V and J ends lost 2 bases and 4 bases respectively, with 11 bases between them. The CDR3 has 14 residues. With respect to this clonotype: Its antigen is as yet unknown.

Each TCR library used roughly 490 ng of total RNA and a linear amplification protocol. TCRdb re-derived calls from the reads in MiXCR, one entry per CDR3 protein. The sample contains 150,000 to 200,000 distinct CDR3 sequences, 65% to 75% of which appear only once. The sequenced sample consisted of naive CD4+ and CD8+ T cells sorted from blood, pooled from several donors. The chain recombines TRBV28 with TRBJ1-2; D uncertain. This sequence was found in a pool of human donors in good health; the sample pools cells from several healthy donors. The CDR3 loop is CASSLLPASYGYTF. The CDR3 DNA is TGTGCCAGCAGTTTACTTCCAGCCAGCTATGGCTACACCTTC.